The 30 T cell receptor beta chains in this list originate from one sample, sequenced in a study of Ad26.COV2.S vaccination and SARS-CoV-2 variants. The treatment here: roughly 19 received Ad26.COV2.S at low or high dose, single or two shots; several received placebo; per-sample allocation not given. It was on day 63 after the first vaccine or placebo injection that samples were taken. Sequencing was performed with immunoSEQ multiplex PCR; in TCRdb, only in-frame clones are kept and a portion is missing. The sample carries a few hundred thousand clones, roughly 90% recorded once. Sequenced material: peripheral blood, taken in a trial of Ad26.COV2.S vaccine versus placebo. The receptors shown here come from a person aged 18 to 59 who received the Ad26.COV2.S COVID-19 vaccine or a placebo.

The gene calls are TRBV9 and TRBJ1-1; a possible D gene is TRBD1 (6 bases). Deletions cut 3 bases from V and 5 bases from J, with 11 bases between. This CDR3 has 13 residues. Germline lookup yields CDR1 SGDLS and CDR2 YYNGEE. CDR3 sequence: CASSGERGTEAFF. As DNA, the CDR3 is TGTGCCAGCAGCGGCGAGAGGGGGACTGAAGCTTTCTTT.

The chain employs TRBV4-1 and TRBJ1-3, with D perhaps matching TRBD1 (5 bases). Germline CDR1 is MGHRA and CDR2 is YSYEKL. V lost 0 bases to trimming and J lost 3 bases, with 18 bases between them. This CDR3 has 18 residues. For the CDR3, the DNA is TGCGCCAGCAGCCAAGATCAGGAAGGGACTGGACTTGGAAACACCATATATTTT. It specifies CASSQDQEGTGLGNTIYF.

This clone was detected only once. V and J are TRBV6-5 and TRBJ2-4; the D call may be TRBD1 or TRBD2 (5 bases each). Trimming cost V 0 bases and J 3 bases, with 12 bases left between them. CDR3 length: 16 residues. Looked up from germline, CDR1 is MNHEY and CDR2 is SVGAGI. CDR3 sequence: CASSYSSSGGKNIQYF. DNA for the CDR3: TGTGCCAGCAGTTACTCGTCCAGTGGGGGCAAAAACATTCAGTACTTC.

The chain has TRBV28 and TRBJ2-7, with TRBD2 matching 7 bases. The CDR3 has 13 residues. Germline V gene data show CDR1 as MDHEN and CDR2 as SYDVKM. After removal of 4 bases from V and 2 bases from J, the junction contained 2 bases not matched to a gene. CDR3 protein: CASSYRGAYEQYF. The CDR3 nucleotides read TGTGCCAGCAGTTACCGGGGGGCCTACGAGCAGTACTTC.

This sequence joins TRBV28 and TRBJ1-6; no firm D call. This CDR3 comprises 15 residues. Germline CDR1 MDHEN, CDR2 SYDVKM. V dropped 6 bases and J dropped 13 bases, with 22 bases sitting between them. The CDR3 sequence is CASRMVGERYIPLHF. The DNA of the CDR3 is TGTGCCAGCAGGATGGTCGGGGAACGTTATATTCCCCTCCACTTT.

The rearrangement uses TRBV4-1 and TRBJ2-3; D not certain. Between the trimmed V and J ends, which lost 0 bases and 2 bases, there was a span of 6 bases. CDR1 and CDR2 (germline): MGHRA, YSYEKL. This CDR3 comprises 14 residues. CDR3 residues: CASSQDDLTDTQYF. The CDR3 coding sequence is TGCGCCAGCAGCCAAGATGATCTCACAGATACGCAGTATTTT.

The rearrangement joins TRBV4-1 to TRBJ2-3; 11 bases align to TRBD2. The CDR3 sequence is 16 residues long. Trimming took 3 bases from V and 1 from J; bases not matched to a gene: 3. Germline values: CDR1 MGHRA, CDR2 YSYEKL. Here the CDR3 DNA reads TGCGCCAGCAGCCACCAACTAGCGGGGGGCACAGATACGCAGTATTTT. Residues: CASSHQLAGGTDTQYF.

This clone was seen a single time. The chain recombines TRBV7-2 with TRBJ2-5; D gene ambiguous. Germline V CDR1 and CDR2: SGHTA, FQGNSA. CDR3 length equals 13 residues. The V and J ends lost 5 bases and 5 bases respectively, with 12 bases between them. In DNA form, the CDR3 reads TGTGCCAGCAGCCCCCTAGTGAGGGAGACCCAGTACTTC. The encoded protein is CASSPLVRETQYF.

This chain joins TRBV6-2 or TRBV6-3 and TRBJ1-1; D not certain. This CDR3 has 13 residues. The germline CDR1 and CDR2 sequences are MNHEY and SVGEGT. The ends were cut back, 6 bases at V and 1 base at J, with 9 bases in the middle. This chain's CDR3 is CASSAQPNTEAFF. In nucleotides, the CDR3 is TGTGCCAGCAGCGCCCAACCGAACACTGAAGCTTTCTTT.

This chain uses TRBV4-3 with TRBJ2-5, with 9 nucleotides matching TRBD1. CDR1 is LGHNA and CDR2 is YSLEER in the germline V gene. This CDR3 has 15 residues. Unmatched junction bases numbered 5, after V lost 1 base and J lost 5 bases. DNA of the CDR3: TGCGCCAGCAGCCAAGTCGGGACAGGGCCCGAGACCCAGTACTTC. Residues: CASSQVGTGPETQYF.

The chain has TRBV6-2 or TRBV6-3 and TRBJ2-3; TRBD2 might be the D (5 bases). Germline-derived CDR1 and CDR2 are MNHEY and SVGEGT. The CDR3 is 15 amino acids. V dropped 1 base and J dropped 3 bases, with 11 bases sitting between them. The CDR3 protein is CASSYFGVGTDTQYF. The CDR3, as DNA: TGTGCCAGCAGTTACTTCGGGGTCGGGACAGATACGCAGTATTTT.

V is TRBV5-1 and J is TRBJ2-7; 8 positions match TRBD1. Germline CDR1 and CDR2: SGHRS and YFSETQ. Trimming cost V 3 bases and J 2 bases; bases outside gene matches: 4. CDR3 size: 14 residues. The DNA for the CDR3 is TGCGCCAGCAGCTCAAAACAGGGGGCCTACGAGCAGTACTTC. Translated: CASSSKQGAYEQYF.

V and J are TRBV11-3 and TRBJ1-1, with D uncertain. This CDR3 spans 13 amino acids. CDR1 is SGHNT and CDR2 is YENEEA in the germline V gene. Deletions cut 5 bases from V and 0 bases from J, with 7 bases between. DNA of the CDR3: TGTGCCAGCAGCCCCGGGGTGAACACTGAAGCTTTCTTT. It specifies CASSPGVNTEAFF.

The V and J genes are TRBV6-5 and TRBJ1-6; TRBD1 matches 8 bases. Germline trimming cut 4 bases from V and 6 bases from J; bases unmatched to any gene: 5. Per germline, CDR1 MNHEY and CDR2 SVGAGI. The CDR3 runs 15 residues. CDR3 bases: TGTGCCAGCAGTTCCGGGACAGGCGGTAATTCACCCCTCCACTTT. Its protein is CASSSGTGGNSPLHF.

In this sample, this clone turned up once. The CDR3: CASSAGTSGTGELFF. The CDR3 DNA reads as TGTGCCAGTAGTGCTGGGACATCTGGCACCGGGGAGCTGTTTTTT. The V call is TRBV19, the J call TRBJ2-2; possibly TRBD1 for D (6 bases). Germline lookup yields CDR1 LNHDA and CDR2 SQIVND (reference sequence). The CDR3 is made up of 15 amino acids. The germline V and J ends were trimmed by 5 bases and 4 bases, with 14 bases remaining between them.

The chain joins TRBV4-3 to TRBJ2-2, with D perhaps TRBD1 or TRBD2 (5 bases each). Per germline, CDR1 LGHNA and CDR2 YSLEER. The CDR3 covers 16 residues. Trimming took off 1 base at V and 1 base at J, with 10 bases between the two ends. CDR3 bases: TGCGCCAGCAGCCAAGCCCCGGGACGGAACACCGGGGAGCTGTTTTTT. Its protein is CASSQAPGRNTGELFF.

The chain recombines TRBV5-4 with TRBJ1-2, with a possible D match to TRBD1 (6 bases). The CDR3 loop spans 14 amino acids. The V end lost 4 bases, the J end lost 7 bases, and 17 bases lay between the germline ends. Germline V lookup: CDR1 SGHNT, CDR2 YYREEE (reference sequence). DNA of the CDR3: TGTGCCAGCAGCCCAAACTACAGGGAGGGTGGCTACACCTTC. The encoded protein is CASSPNYREGGYTF.

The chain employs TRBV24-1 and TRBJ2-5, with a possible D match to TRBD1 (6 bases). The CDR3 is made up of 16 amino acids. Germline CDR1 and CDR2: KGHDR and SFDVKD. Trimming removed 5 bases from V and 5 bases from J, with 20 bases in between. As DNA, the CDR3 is TGTGCCACCAGTGGCGAGCCTTGGGGGCAGGGGGAGACCCAGTACTTC. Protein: CATSGEPWGQGETQYF.

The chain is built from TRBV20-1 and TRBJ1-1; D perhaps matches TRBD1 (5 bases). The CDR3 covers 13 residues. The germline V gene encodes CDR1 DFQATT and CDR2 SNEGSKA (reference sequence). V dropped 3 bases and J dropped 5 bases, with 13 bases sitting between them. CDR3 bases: TGCAGTGCTAGTAAGGGGCAGGGAACTGAAGCTTTCTTT. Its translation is CSASKGQGTEAFF.

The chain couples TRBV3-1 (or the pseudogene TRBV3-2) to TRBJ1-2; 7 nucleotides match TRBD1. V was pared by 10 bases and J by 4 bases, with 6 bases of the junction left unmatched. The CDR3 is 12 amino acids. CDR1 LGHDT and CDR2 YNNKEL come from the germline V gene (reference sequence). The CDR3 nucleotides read TGTGCCACCTCTACAGGGGCCTATGGCTACACCTTC. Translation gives CATSTGAYGYTF.

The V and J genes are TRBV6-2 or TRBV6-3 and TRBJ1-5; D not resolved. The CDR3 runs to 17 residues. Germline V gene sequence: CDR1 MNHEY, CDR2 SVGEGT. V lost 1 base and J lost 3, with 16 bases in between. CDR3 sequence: CASSYFAAGTHNQPQHF. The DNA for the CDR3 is TGTGCCAGCAGTTACTTTGCGGCAGGTACCCACAATCAGCCCCAGCATTTT.

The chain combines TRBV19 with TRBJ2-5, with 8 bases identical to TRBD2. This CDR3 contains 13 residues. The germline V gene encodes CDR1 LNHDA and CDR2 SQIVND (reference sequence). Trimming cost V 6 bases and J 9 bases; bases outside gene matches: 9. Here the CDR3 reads CASSSGGGPSQYF. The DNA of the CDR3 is TGTGCCAGTAGCTCTGGCGGGGGGCCGTCCCAGTACTTC.

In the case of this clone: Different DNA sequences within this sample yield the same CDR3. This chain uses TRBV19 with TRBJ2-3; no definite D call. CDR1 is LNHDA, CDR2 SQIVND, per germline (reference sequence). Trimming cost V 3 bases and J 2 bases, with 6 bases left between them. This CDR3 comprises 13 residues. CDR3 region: CASSIGSTDTQYF. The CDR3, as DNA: TGTGCCAGTAGTATCGGGTCCACAGATACGCAGTATTTT.

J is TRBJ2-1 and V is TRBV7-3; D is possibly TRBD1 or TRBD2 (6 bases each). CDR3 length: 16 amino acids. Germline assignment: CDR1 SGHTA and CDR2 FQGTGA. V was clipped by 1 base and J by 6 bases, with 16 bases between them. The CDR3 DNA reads TGTGCCAGCAGCTTAAGTTTCGGGGGCCCTCGCAATGAGCAGTTCTTC. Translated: CASSLSFGGPRNEQFF.

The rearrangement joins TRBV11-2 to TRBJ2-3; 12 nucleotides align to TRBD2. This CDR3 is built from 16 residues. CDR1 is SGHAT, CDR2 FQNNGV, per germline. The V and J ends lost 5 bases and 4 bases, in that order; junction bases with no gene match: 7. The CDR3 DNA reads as TGTGCCAGCAGCGCTCGGTCTAGCGGGGGGGCAGATACGCAGTATTTT. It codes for CASSARSSGGADTQYF.

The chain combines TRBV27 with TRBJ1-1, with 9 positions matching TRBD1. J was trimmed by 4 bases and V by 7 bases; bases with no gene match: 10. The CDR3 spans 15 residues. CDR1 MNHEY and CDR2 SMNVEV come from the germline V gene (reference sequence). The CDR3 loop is CASKITGGAGTEAFF. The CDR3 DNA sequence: TGTGCCAGCAAAATAACAGGGGGCGCAGGCACTGAAGCTTTCTTT.

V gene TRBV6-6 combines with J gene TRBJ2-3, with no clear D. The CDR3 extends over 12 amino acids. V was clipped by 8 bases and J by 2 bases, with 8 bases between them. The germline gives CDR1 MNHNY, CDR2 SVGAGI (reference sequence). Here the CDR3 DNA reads TGTGCCAGCGCCTCGTTCACAGATACGCAGTATTTT. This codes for CASASFTDTQYF.

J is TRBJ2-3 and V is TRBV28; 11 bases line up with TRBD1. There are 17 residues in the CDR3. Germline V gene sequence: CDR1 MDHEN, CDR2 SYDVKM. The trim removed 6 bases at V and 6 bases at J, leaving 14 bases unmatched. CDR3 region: CASRPLGQGAILDTQYF. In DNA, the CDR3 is TGTGCCAGCAGACCCCTAGGACAGGGGGCGATTCTTGATACGCAGTATTTT.

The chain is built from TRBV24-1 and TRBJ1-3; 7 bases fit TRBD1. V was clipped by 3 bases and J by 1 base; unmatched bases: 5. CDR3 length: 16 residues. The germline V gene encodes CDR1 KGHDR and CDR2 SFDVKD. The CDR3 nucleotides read TGTGCCACCAGTGATCCTAACAGGGGATCTGGAAACACCATATATTTT. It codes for CATSDPNRGSGNTIYF.

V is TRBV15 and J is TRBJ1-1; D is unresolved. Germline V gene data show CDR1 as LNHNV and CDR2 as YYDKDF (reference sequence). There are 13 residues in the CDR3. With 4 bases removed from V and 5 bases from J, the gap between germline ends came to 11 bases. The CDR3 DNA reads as TGTGCCACCAGCACACGCTTTGGGACTGAAGCTTTCTTT. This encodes CATSTRFGTEAFF.